This passage covers 12 T cell receptor beta chains from one sample sequenced in a study of chemoradiotherapy in HPV16-positive cancers. Sequencing used immunoSEQ multiplex PCR; TCRdb keeps in-frame clones, though not all of them. The repertoire includes 45,000 to 60,000 clones, about 92% of them detected once, and 2.5% to 4% sits in the top ten. Sequenced here: blood, sampled from a patient who underwent chemoradiotherapy. These receptor sequences come from a human donor with HPV-associated anogenital cancer.

V and J are TRBV27 and TRBJ2-7, with a tentative D call TRBD2 (5 bases). Per the germline V gene, CDR1 is MNHEY and CDR2 is SMNVEV (reference sequence). The CDR3 runs 13 residues. Trimming removed 8 bases at V and 0 bases at J, with 11 bases between. DNA of the CDR3: TGTGCCAGCCTGGACTCTTACTCCTACGAGCAGTACTTC. It encodes CASLDSYSYEQYF.

The table lists this clone with a count of one. V is TRBV7-7 and J is TRBJ2-3, with D unresolved. CDR1 and CDR2 from the germline V gene are SSHAT and FNYEAQ (reference sequence). Deletions cut 5 bases from V and 2 bases from J, with 11 bases between. CDR3 size: 14 residues. CDR3: CASSLTQITDTQYF. DNA for the CDR3: TGTGCCAGCAGCCTCACTCAGATCACAGATACGCAGTATTTT.

The genes are TRBV27 and TRBJ2-3, with 7 positions matching TRBD1. From germline, CDR1 is MNHEY and CDR2 SMNVEV (reference sequence). This CDR3 region has 14 residues. V shed 6 bases, J shed 0 bases, and the junction held 3 bases outside the gene matches. For the CDR3, the DNA is TGTGCCAGCAGCCAGACAGGGAGCACAGATACGCAGTATTTT. Protein: CASSQTGSTDTQYF.

This chain joins TRBV11-2 and TRBJ2-7; 11 nucleotides agree with TRBD1. V lost 5 bases and J lost 6; bases outside the gene matches: 6. Germline CDR1 SGHAT, CDR2 FQNNGV. The CDR3 runs to 14 residues. Written as DNA, the CDR3 is TGTGCCAGCAGCCTTGGACAGGGGGCAGGCGAGCAGTACTTC. As protein: CASSLGQGAGEQYF. The whole variable domain, remainder taken from reference TRBV11-2 and TRBJ2-7, is EAGVAQSPRYKIIEKRQSVAFWCNPISGHATLYWYQQILGQGPKLLIQFQNNGVVDDSQLPKDRFSAERLKGVDSTLKIQPAKLEDSAVYLCASSLGQGAGEQYFGPGTRLTVT.

V usage is TRBV5-1 and J usage is TRBJ2-7; 8 nucleotides line up with TRBD1. The V and J ends lost 1 base and 2 bases, in that order; junction bases with no gene match: 2. CDR1 and CDR2 (germline): SGHRS, YFSETQ. The CDR3 runs to 14 residues. The CDR3 region has the DNA TGCGCCAGCAGCTTGCAACAGGGGGCCTACGAGCAGTACTTC. Its protein is CASSLQQGAYEQYF.

The chain links TRBV5-3 to TRBJ2-4; 7 bases fit TRBD1. TRBV5-3 is marked as an open reading frame, function uncertain. V lost 9 bases to trimming and J lost 9 bases; unmatched junction nucleotides: 21. The CDR3 consists of 16 residues. CDR3 bases: TGTGCCACTGGTTGGCCCGACAGGGTAACAACAGCCATTCAGTACTTC. It is translated as CATGWPDRVTTAIQYF.

J is TRBJ2-2 and V is TRBV5-1; no reliable D call. Trimming removed 5 bases from V and 4 bases from J, with 12 bases in between. Germline loops: CDR1 SGHRS, CDR2 YFSETQ. The CDR3 has 14 amino acids. CDR3 sequence (DNA): TGCGCCAGCAGTTCGGGCCAGAGCACCGGGGAGCTGTTTTTT. This translates into CASSSGQSTGELFF.

The chain uses TRBV5-8 and TRBJ2-7, with TRBD1 as a possible D gene (6 bases). Germline assignment: CDR1 SGHTS and CDR2 YDEGEE. Between the trimmed V and J ends, which lost 4 bases and 2 bases, there was a span of 16 bases. The CDR3 sequence is 15 residues long. The chain's CDR3 is CASSPHRVNAYEQYF. The CDR3 DNA reads as TGTGCCAGCAGCCCGCACAGGGTGAACGCCTACGAGCAGTACTTC.

This clone was counted between two and nine times. The chain joins TRBV18 to TRBJ2-2; D assignment may be TRBD1 or TRBD2 (5 bases each). Germline V gene sequence: CDR1 KGHSH, CDR2 LQKENI. The CDR3 runs to 16 residues. V dropped 2 bases and J dropped 1 base, with 11 bases sitting between them. CDR3 protein: CASSPSAGRNTGELFF. CDR3 in DNA: TGTGCCAGCTCACCATCGGCAGGGAGGAACACCGGGGAGCTGTTTTTT.

CDR3 sequence: CASSQEQGTALEQYF. CDR3 in DNA: TGCGCCAGCAGCCAAGAACAGGGGACAGCCTTGGAGCAGTACTTC. The V and J genes are TRBV4-1 and TRBJ2-7; TRBD1 matches 7 bases. This CDR3 has 15 amino acids. CDR1 is MGHRA and CDR2 is YSYEKL in the germline V gene. V shed 0 bases and J 7 bases; nucleotides not matched to a gene: 9.

The chain couples TRBV30 to TRBJ1-5, with TRBD1 matching over 9 bases. V shed 1 base, J shed 7 bases, and the junction held 2 bases outside the gene matches. The CDR3 sequence is 13 residues long. In germline, CDR1 is GTSNPN, CDR2 SVGIG (reference sequence). The DNA for the CDR3 is TGTGCCTGGAGTGGGACAGGGGAGCAGCCCCAGCATTTT. The encoded protein is CAWSGTGEQPQHF.

This clone has only one observation. The gene calls are TRBV9 and TRBJ2-1; 11 bases fit TRBD2. With V trimmed by 0 bases and J by 8 bases, 4 bases remained unmatched. This CDR3 has 15 residues. Germline assignment: CDR1 SGDLS and CDR2 YYNGEE. CDR3 protein: CASSVGLAGRDEQFF. The CDR3 coding sequence is TGTGCCAGCAGCGTAGGACTAGCGGGGCGGGATGAGCAGTTCTTC.